This T cell receptor beta chain was sequenced for a study of control samples from healthy donors and cancer patients. Sequencing used immunoSEQ multiplex PCR; TCRdb keeps in-frame clones, though not all of them. The repertoire has 120,000 or so clones, roughly 87% of them found once; the top ten carry around 2%. Unmatched junction bases numbered 9, after V lost 4 bases and J lost 5 bases. Germline CDR1 PRHDT, CDR2 FYEKMQ (reference sequence). CDR3 length equals 15 residues. The sequence came from a young man in good health. Sequenced input: blood. This chain connects TRBV13 to TRBJ2-3, with TRBD1 identical over 7 bases. CDR3 sequence (DNA): TGTGCCAGCAGCTCACCCGGGACAGCAGGAGATACGCAGTATTTT. This sequence encodes CASSSPGTAGDTQYF.